The clone carrying this T cell receptor beta chain was seen a few times. This record comes from a study of cytomegalovirus exposure and HLA in healthy donors. Primers for the PCR totalled 60 Vbeta and 13 Jbeta. Profiled with immunoSEQ multiplex PCR; TCRdb holds only in-frame clones, not every one. The sample contains roughly 170,000 clones, around four fifths of which appear only once. Trimming at V came to 3 bases and at J to 8 bases, leaving 5 bases not matched to a gene. The CDR3 covers 15 residues. CDR1 and CDR2 from the germline V gene are SGHRS and YFSETQ. V and J are TRBV5-1 and TRBJ2-1; 13 nucleotides line up with TRBD2. The source is a man under 40 in good health and CMV-seronegative. The sequencing input was PBMCs. This CDR3 reads CASSWTSGSFDEQFF. Written as DNA, the CDR3 is TGCGCCAGCAGCTGGACTAGCGGGAGTTTCGATGAGCAGTTCTTC.